This TCR beta chain was identified during a study of cytomegalovirus exposure and HLA in healthy donors. Amplification used 60 Vbeta primers and 13 Jbeta primers. The method was immunoSEQ multiplex PCR; TCRdb's version includes in-frame clones alone and lacks a portion of them. Altogether roughly 170,000 clones are present, roughly 80% being singletons, with the ten largest covering about 0.8%. In this sample, this clone turned up a few times. Its specificity is not known. Regarding the study as a whole: Later work associated roughly 17,000 TCR beta sequences with HLA alleles at 0.05 false discovery rate. According to a later analysis, most TCR beta chains associated with CMV appeared HLA-restricted.

Sequencing input: PBMCs. The TCR sequence derives from a woman aged 18-29 years in good health and CMV-seronegative.

As DNA, the CDR3 is TGTGCCAGCAGCATCTCGCTGGACAGGGGGCCCTTTCCCAATCAGCCCCAGCATTTT. Protein product: CASSISLDRGPFPNQPQHF. The chain uses TRBV21-1 and TRBJ1-5; the table gives TRBD1 as D, unverified against the DNA. TRBV21-1 is shown as a pseudogene. This CDR3 region has 19 residues.